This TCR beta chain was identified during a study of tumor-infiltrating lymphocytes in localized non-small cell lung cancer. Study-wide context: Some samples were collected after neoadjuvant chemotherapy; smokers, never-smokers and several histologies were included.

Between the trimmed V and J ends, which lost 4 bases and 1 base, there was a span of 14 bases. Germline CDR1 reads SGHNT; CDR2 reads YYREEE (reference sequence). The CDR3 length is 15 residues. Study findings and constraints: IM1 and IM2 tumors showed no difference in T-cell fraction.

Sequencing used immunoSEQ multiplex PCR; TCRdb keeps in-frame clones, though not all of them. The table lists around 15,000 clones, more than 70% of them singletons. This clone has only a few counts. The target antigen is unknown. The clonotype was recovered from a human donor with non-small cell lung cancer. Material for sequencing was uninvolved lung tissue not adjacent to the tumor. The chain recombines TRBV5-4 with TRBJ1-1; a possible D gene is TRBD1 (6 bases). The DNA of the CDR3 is TGTGCCAGCAGCCCCGTACCGGGACAGAACACTGAAGCTTTCTTT. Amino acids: CASSPVPGQNTEAFF.